This passage covers 10 T cell receptor beta chains from one sample sequenced in a study of immune heterogeneity within non-small cell lung tumors. Template material comprised bulk tumor genomic DNA at approximately 650 ng per sample. During surgery, several far-apart biopsies were obtained from every primary tumor. Patients went through curative surgery, and their non-small cell lung cancer was untreated and newly diagnosed. Using 32 V and 13 J primers, multiplex PCR amplified TCR beta CDR3. TCRdb reprocessed the multiplex PCR reads via MiXCR and lists one record per CDR3 protein. The table includes roughly 5,700 distinct CDR3 sequences, roughly a fifth detected once. Sequenced sample: lung tumor tissue. The receptors come from a woman aged 60 to 75 with non-small cell lung cancer.

This clonotype qualifies as medium-sized. The CDR3 bases are TGTGCCAGCAGTTACTCGACAGGAAGGGGGAACACTGAAGCTTTCTTT. The encoded protein is CASSYSTGRGNTEAFF. The rearrangement links TRBV6-2 or TRBV6-3 to TRBJ1-1, with D possibly matching TRBD1 (6 bases). The CDR3 is made up of 16 amino acids. From germline, CDR1 is MNHEY and CDR2 SVGEGT. V was clipped by 0 bases and J by 1 base, with 12 bases between them.

By sample share, this clonotype is medium-sized. This chain links TRBV6-1 with TRBJ1-5; D is unclear. The CDR3 is 14 amino acids. Germline values: CDR1 MNHNS, CDR2 SASEGT. Between the trimmed V and J ends, which lost 8 bases and 6 bases, there was a span of 17 bases. The CDR3 DNA reads TGTGCCAGCGTCGGGGAGGGAACATCTCAGCCCCAGCATTTT. Its translation: CASVGEGTSQPQHF.

A few counts support this clonotype. The chain uses TRBV29-1 and TRBJ2-7; D is possibly TRBD1 (6 bases). Germline CDR1 and CDR2: SQVTM and ANQGSEA. This CDR3 spans 10 amino acids. The V end was cut by 3 bases, the J end by 9 bases, with 9 bases between. The chain's CDR3 is CSVETTGQYF. CDR3 nucleotide sequence: TGCAGCGTTGAGACGACAGGGCAGTACTTC.

By share, this clonotype ranks as medium-sized. DNA for the CDR3: TGTGCCAGCAGTTCCCCAAGCGGGCGGTACGAGCAGTACTTC. Translation gives CASSSPSGRYEQYF. The V call is TRBV6-1, the J call TRBJ2-7, with a weak D call TRBD2 (6 bases). The CDR3 is made up of 14 amino acids. Looked up from germline, CDR1 is MNHNS and CDR2 is SASEGT. Trimming took 5 bases from V and 4 from J, leaving 15 bases between them.

In this sample, this clonotype turned up many times. In DNA form, the CDR3 reads TGCAGTGCTAGAGATCTACGACAAGCGGAGGAGACCCAGTACTTC. As protein: CSARDLRQAEETQYF. V gene TRBV20-1 combines with J gene TRBJ2-5; D is possibly TRBD2 (5 bases). Trimming left V 0 bases short and J 5 bases short, with 16 bases between. The CDR3 spans 15 residues. Germline V CDR1 and CDR2: DFQATT, SNEGSKA (reference sequence).

There are many counts of this clonotype. The gene calls are TRBV20-1 and TRBJ1-6, with TRBD1 matching over 10 bases. J was trimmed by 8 bases and V by 6 bases; bases with no gene match: 13. This CDR3 spans 16 amino acids. Germline V gene lookup returns CDR1 DFQATT and CDR2 SNEGSKA (reference sequence). The CDR3, as DNA: TGCAGTGCCCCGGTGAGGGACAGGGGTTTTGATTCACCCCTCCACTTT. Protein product: CSAPVRDRGFDSPLHF.

On this clonotype itself: A much more abundant neighbour one base away suggests this may be a read error. The chain is built from TRBV28 and TRBJ2-7, with D perhaps TRBD1 (6 bases). This CDR3 contains 12 residues. Germline CDR1 and CDR2: MDHEN and SYDVKM. The CDR3 coding sequence is TGTGCCAGCAGACAGGGTACGTACGAGCATTACTTC. Translation: CASRQGTYEHYF.

The chain uses TRBV7-2 and TRBJ2-6; 10 nucleotides agree with TRBD2. Germline V lookup: CDR1 SGHTA, CDR2 FQGNSA. CDR3 length: 20 amino acids. V lost 0 bases and J lost 2; bases outside the gene matches: 10. CDR3 in amino acids: CASSLAGGSSGSAGANVLTF. The DNA of the CDR3 is TGTGCCAGCAGCTTAGCGGGGGGGTCTAGCGGGAGCGCTGGGGCCAACGTCCTGACTTTC.

The chain employs TRBV20-1 and TRBJ1-1; 8 nucleotides agree with TRBD1. Trimming at V came to 3 bases and at J to 8 bases, leaving 11 bases not matched to a gene. CDR1 is DFQATT and CDR2 is SNEGSKA in the germline V gene (reference sequence). The CDR3 has 14 residues. The CDR3 protein is CSASGTGHLKEAFF. CDR3 coding DNA: TGCAGTGCTAGCGGGACAGGCCACTTAAAAGAAGCTTTCTTT.

A remark on this clonotype: A read error is possible here, since a much larger clone lies one base away. The chain combines TRBV5-8 with TRBJ2-7; D may be TRBD1 or TRBD2 (5 bases each). V lost 0 bases and J lost 7, with 11 bases in between. This CDR3 comprises 13 residues. Germline lookup yields CDR1 SGHTS and CDR2 YDEGEE. CDR3 sequence: CASSLGGTMEQYF. The CDR3 nucleotides read TGTGCCAGCAGCTTGGGAGGGACGATGGAGCAGTACTTC.